The present entry profiles one T cell receptor beta chain with its context. Its antigen is still unknown. CDR3 size: 13 residues. J was trimmed by 5 bases and V by 3 bases; bases with no gene match: 4. Germline CDR1 SGHRS, CDR2 YFSETQ. The table came from immunoSEQ multiplex PCR; TCRdb's copy has only in-frame clones and leaves some out. The table has around 100,000 clones, 94% seen once. The sample comes from a study of siplizumab effects on memory and regulatory T cells. Broader study findings: Poor capture below about 10^-5 frequency left most alloreactive clones unmapped to unstimulated subsets. The Treg-derived share of mappable alloreactive CD4+ clones averaged approximately 71% with siplizumab and over 25% in controls. Proliferating siplizumab-cultured Tregs lacked confirmed suppressive function.

The TCR was taken from a human donor in good health. Material: Tregs sorted from blood. The V and J genes are TRBV5-1 and TRBJ1-1; 7 bases align to TRBD1. This CDR3 is CASSSQGGTEAFF. CDR3 bases: TGCGCCAGCAGCTCCCAGGGGGGGACTGAAGCTTTCTTT.